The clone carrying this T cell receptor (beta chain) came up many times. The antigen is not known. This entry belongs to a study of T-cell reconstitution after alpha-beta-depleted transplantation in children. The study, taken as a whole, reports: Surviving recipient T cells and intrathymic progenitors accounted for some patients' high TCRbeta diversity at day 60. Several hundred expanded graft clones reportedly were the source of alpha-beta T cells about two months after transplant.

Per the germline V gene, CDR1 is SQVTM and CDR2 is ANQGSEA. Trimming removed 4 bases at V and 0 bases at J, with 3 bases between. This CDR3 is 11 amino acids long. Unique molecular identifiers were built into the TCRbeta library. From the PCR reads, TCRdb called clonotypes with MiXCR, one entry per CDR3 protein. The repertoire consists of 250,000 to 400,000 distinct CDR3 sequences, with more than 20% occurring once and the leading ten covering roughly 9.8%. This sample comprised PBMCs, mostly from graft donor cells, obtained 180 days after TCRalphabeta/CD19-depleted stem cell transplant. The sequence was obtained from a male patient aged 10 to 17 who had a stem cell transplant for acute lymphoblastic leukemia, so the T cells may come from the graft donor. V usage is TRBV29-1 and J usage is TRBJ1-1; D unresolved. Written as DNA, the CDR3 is TGCAGCGTTGTGCTGAACACTGAAGCTTTCTTT. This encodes CSVVLNTEAFF.